This TCR beta chain was documented in a study of blood T cell repertoires in COVID-19. V lost 5 bases and J 4 bases, leaving 15 bases between the germline ends. Germline assignment: CDR1 LNHNV and CDR2 YYDKDF (reference sequence). CDR3 size: 15 residues. Assay: immunoSEQ multiplex PCR; the TCRdb copy retains only in-frame clones and omits some. The repertoire holds fewer than 110,000 clones, with roughly 92% as singletons. The rearrangement links TRBV15 to TRBJ1-3; D unclear. The clonotype was recovered from a man aged 50 or older with active COVID-19. Input material: peripheral blood. The CDR3 reads CATSPGGPGGNTIYF. The DNA for the CDR3 is TGTGCCACCAGCCCCGGAGGGCCGGGGGGAAACACCATATATTTT.